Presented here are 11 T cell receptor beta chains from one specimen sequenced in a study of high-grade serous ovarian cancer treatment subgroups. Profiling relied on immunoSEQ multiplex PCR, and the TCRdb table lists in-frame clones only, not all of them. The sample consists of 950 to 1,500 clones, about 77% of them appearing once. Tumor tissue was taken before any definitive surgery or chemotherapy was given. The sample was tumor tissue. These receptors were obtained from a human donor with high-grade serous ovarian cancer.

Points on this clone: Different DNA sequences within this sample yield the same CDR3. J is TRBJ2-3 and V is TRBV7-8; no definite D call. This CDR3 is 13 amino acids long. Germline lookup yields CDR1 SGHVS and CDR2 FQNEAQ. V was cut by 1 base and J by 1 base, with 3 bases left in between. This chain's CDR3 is CASSLDRTDTQYF. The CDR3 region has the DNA TGTGCCAGCAGCTTAGACCGCACAGATACGCAGTATTTT.

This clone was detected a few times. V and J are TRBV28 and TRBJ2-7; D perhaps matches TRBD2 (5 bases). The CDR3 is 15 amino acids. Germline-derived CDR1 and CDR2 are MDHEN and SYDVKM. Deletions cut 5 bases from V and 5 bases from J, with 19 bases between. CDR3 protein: CASSHDGIPSNEQYF. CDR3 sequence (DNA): TGTGCCAGCAGTCACGACGGGATCCCTTCCAACGAGCAGTACTTC.

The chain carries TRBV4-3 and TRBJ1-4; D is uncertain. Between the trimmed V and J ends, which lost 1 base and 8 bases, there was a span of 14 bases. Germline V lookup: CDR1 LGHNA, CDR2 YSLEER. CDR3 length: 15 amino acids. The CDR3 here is CASSQGSGMGEKLFF. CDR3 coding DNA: TGCGCCAGCAGCCAAGGGTCCGGGATGGGGGAAAAACTGTTTTTT.

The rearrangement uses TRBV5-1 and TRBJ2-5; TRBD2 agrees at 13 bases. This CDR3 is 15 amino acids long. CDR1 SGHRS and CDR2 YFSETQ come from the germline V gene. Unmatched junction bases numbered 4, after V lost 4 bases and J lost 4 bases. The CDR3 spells CASSPGTSGAETQYF. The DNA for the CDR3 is TGCGCCAGCAGCCCAGGGACTAGCGGGGCAGAGACCCAGTACTTC. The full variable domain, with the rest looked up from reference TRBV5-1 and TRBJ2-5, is KAGVTQTPRYLIKTRGQQVTLSCSPISGHRSVSWYQQTPGQGLQFLFEYFSETQRNKGNFPGRFSGRQFSNSRSEMNVSTLELGDSALYLCASSPGTSGAETQYFGPGTRLLVL.

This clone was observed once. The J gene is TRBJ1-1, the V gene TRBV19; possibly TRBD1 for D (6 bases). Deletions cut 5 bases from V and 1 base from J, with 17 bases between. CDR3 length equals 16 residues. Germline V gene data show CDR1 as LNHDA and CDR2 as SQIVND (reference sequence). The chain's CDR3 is CASSHGGRGANTEAFF. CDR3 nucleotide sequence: TGTGCCAGTAGTCACGGTGGAAGGGGGGCGAACACTGAAGCTTTCTTT.

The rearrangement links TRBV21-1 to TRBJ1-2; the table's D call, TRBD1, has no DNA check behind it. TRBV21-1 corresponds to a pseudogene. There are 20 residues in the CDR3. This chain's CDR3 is CASSKGGRRGRPNLDYGYTF. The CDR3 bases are TGTGCCAGCAGCAAAGGGGGTCGCAGGGGGCGCCCGAATTTGGACTATGGCTACACCTTC.

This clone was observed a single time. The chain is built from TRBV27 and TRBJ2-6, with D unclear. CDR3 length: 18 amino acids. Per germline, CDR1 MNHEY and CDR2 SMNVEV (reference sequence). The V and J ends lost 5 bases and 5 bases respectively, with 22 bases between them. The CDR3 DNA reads TGTGCCAGCAGTAGCGATTTCTGGCTACAAAGTCGGGCCAACGTCCTGACTTTC. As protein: CASSSDFWLQSRANVLTF.

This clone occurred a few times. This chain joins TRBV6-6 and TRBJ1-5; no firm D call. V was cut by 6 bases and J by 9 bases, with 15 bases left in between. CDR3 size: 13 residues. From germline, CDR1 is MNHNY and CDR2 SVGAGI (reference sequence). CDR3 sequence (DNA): TGTGCCAGCAGCCTCGACTGGGGAAGGCCCCAGCATTTT. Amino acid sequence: CASSLDWGRPQHF.

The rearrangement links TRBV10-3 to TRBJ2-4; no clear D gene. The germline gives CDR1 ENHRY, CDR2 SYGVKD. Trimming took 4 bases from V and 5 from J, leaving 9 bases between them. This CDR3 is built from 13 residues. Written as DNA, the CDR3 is TGTGCCATCAGTGGGTCGGATCAAAACATTCAGTACTTC. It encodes CAISGSDQNIQYF.

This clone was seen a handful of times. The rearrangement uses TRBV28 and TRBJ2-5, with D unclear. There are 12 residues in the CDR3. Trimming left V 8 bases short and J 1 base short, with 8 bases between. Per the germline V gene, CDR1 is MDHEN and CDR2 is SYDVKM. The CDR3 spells CASGRSQETQYF. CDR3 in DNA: TGTGCCAGCGGCCGGAGCCAAGAGACCCAGTACTTC.

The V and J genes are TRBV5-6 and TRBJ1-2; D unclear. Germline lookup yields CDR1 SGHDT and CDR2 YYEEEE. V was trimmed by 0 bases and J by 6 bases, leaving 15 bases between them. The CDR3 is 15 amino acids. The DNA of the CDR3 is TGTGCCAGCAGCTTGGGGGGATGGTTATACCATGGCTACACCTTC. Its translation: CASSLGGWLYHGYTF.